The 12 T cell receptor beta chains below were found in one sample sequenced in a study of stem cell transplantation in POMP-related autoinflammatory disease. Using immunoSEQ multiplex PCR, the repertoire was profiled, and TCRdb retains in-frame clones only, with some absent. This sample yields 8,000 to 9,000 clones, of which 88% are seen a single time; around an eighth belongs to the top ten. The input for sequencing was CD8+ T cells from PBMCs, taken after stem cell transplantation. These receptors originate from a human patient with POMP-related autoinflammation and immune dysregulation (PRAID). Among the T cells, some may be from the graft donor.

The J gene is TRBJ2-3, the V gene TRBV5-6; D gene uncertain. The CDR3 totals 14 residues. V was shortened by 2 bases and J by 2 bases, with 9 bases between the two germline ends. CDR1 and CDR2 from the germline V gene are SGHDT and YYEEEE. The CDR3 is CASSFSWYTDTQYF. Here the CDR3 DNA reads TGTGCCAGCAGCTTTAGCTGGTACACAGATACGCAGTATTTT.

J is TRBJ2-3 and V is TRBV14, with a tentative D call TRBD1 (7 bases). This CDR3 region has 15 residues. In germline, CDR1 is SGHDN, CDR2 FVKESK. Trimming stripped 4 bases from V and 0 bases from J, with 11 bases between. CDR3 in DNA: TGTGCCAGCAGCCTACAGGGGACTAGCACAGATACGCAGTATTTT. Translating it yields CASSLQGTSTDTQYF.

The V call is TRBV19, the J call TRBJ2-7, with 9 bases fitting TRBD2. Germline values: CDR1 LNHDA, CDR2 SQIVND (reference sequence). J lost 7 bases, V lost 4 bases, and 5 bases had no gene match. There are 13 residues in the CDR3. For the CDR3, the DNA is TGTGCCAGTAGTACGGGACTAGCCTTGGAGCAGTACTTC. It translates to CASSTGLALEQYF. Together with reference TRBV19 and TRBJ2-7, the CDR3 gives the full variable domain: DGGITQSPKYLFRKEGQNVTLSCEQNLNHDAMYWYRQDPGQGLRLIYYSQIVNDFQKGDIAEGYSVSREKKESFPLTVTSAQKNPTAFYLCASSTGLALEQYFGPGTRLTVT.

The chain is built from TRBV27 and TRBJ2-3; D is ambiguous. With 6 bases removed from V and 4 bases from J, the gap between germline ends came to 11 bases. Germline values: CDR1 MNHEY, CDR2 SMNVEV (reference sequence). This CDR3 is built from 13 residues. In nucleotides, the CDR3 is TGTGCCAGCAGCCTTTTGCAGCCAGATACGCAGTATTTT. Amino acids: CASSLLQPDTQYF.

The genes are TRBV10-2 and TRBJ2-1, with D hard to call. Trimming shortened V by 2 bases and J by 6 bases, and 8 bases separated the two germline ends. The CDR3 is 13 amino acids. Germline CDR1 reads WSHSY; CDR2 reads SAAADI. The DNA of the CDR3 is TGCGCCAGCAGTGAGGGCACGTTCAATGAGCAGTTCTTC. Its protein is CASSEGTFNEQFF.

The CDR3 loop is CASSPRDSGANVLTF. In nucleotides, the CDR3 is TGTGCCAGCAGTCCTCGGGACTCTGGGGCCAACGTCCTGACTTTC. The chain employs TRBV6-5 and TRBJ2-6, with TRBD2 as a possible D gene (5 bases). The V and J ends lost 5 bases and 0 bases respectively, with 8 bases between them. The germline V gene has CDR1 MNHEY and CDR2 SVGAGI. This CDR3 comprises 15 residues.

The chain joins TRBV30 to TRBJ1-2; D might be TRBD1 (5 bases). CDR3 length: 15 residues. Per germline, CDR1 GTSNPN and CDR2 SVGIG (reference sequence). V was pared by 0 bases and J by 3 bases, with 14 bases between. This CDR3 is CAWSVIFGGDYGYTF. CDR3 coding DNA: TGTGCCTGGAGTGTTATCTTCGGAGGGGACTATGGCTACACCTTC. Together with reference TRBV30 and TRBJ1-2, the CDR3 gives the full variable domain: SQTIHQWPATLVQPVGSPLSLECTVEGTSNPNLYWYRQAAGRGLQLLFYSVGIGQISSEVPQNLSASRPQDRQFILSSKKLLLSDSGFYLCAWSVIFGGDYGYTFGSGTRLTVV.

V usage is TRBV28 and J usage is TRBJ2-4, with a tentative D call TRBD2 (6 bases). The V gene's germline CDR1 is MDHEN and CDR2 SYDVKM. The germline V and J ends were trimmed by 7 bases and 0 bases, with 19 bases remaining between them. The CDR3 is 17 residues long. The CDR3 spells CASTPAWGLSAKNIQYF. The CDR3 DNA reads TGTGCCAGCACCCCGGCGTGGGGACTCTCAGCCAAAAACATTCAGTACTTC.

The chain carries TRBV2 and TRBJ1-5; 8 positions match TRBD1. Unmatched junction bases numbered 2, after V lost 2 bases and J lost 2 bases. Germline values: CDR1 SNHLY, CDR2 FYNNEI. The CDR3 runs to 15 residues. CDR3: CASSELQGGNQPQHF. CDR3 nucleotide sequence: TGTGCCAGCAGTGAATTACAGGGGGGCAATCAGCCCCAGCATTTT.

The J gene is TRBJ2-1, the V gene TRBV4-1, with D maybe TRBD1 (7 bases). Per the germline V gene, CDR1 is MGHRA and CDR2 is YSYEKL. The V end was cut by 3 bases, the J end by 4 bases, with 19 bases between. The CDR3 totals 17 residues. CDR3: CASSQKEAGGQYNEQFF. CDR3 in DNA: TGCGCCAGCAGCCAGAAAGAAGCAGGGGGGCAATACAATGAGCAGTTCTTC.

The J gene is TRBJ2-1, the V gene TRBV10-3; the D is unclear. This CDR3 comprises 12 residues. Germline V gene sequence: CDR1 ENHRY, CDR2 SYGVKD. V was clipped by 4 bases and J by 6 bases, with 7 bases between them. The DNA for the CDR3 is TGTGCCATCAGTGCACACATCAATGAGCAGTTCTTC. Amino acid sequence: CAISAHINEQFF.

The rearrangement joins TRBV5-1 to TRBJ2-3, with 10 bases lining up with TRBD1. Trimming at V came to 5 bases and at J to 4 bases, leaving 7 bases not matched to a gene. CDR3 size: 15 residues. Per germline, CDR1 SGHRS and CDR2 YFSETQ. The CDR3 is CASRDGTGVADTQYF. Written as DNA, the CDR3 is TGCGCCAGCAGGGACGGGACAGGGGTCGCAGATACGCAGTATTTT.